A selection of T cell receptor beta chains follows, all from one sample in a study of blood T cells in healthy people across ages. TCRdb called the 5' RACE reads again in MiXCR, with one record for every CDR3 protein. The repertoire has over 1,500,000 distinct CDR3 sequences, around 40% of them found once; the top ten carry 23%. Sequencing was done on a sample of blood. The receptors stem from a human donor in good health. Both conserved end residues are part of each CDR3. Each record gives: CDR3 length, J gene, V gene, CDR3 protein.

CDR3 length: 17
J gene: TRBJ2-6
V gene: TRBV12-3/TRBV12-4
CDR3 protein: CASSLVSPARGANVLTF

CDR3 length: 15
J gene: TRBJ2-1
V gene: TRBV4-1
CDR3 protein: CASSQTGSSYNEQFF

CDR3 length: 14
J gene: TRBJ1-2
V gene: TRBV6-6
CDR3 protein: CASVNQGVNYGYTF

CDR3 length: 16
J gene: TRBJ1-6
V gene: TRBV6-2/TRBV6-3
CDR3 protein: CASSYFNRGLDSPLHF

CDR3 length: 14
J gene: TRBJ1-2
V gene: TRBV2
CDR3 protein: CASTEAKGGYGYTF

CDR3 length: 17
J gene: TRBJ1-2
V gene: TRBV9
CDR3 protein: CASSVSRDRGPNYGYTF

CDR3 length: 14
J gene: TRBJ1-1
V gene: TRBV18
CDR3 protein: CASSPGQLYTEAFF

CDR3 length: 15
J gene: TRBJ1-2
V gene: TRBV6-5
CDR3 protein: CASSYSGTGWSGYTF

CDR3 length: 15
J gene: TRBJ2-7
V gene: TRBV5-1
CDR3 protein: CASSLDPGSPYEQYF

CDR3 length: 13
J gene: TRBJ1-4
V gene: TRBV2
CDR3 protein: CASSAGSNEKLFF

CDR3 length: 13
J gene: TRBJ1-1
V gene: TRBV27
CDR3 protein: CASSLQEYTEAFF

CDR3 length: 14
J gene: TRBJ1-2
V gene: TRBV9
CDR3 protein: CASSGQVANYGYTF

CDR3 length: 15
J gene: TRBJ2-7
V gene: TRBV6-6
CDR3 protein: CASKTGTSAAYEQYF

CDR3 length: 14
J gene: .
V gene: TRBV7-2
CDR3 protein: CASSQNKGAIEQYF

CDR3 length: 16
J gene: TRBJ1-6
V gene: TRBV7-2
CDR3 protein: CASSLGESSYNSPLHF

CDR3 length: 13
J gene: TRBJ2-3
V gene: TRBV20-1
CDR3 protein: CSASLGKEDTQYF

CDR3 length: 15
J gene: TRBJ1-6
V gene: TRBV28
CDR3 protein: CASRGGTDYNSPLHF

CDR3 length: 15
J gene: TRBJ2-3
V gene: TRBV28
CDR3 protein: CASSARDRDTDTQYF

CDR3 length: 14
J gene: TRBJ1-1
V gene: TRBV27
CDR3 protein: CASRIQGWGTEAFF

CDR3 length: 15
J gene: TRBJ2-7
V gene: TRBV7-2
CDR3 protein: CASSAGGASVYEQYF

CDR3 length: 15
J gene: TRBJ1-1
V gene: TRBV10-3
CDR3 protein: CATSPGTGAGTEAFF

CDR3 length: 17
J gene: TRBJ2-1
V gene: TRBV5-1
CDR3 protein: CASSMAQRGPSYNEQFF

CDR3 length: 17
J gene: TRBJ2-7
V gene: TRBV11-2
CDR3 protein: CASSLDPWGGPSYEQYF

CDR3 length: 14
J gene: TRBJ1-5
V gene: TRBV27
CDR3 protein: CASTDGQGGQPQHF

CDR3 length: 16
J gene: TRBJ1-2
V gene: TRBV7-9
CDR3 protein: CASTPSVGGSGYGYTF

CDR3 length: 14
J gene: .
V gene: TRBV18
CDR3 protein: CASSPTDNIYEQYF

CDR3 length: 15
J gene: TRBJ2-4
V gene: TRBV18
CDR3 protein: CASSLRRAGAGEQYF

CDR3 length: 14
J gene: TRBJ2-4
V gene: TRBV13
CDR3 protein: CASSRGAAKNIQYF

CDR3 length: 16
J gene: TRBJ2-1
V gene: TRBV11-2
CDR3 protein: CASSIDSVVSYNEQFF

CDR3 length: 11
J gene: TRBJ1-2
V gene: TRBV20-1
CDR3 protein: CSATSGRGYTF

CDR3 length: 16
J gene: TRBJ1-1
V gene: TRBV19
CDR3 protein: CASRPRSRVLNIEAFF

CDR3 length: 16
J gene: .
V gene: TRBV20-1
CDR3 protein: CSARDGRGILKNIQYF

CDR3 length: 12
J gene: TRBJ2-7
V gene: TRBV20-1
CDR3 protein: CSALTDTYEQYF

CDR3 length: 13
J gene: TRBJ2-1
V gene: TRBV7-9
CDR3 protein: CASSLGMDNEQFF

CDR3 length: 14
J gene: TRBJ2-5
V gene: TRBV7-2
CDR3 protein: CASSPRASSETQYF

CDR3 length: 14
J gene: TRBJ2-5
V gene: TRBV21-1
CDR3 protein: CASSRPNPQETQYF